This is a list of T cell receptor beta chains from one sample in a study of blood T cell repertoires in COVID-19. The repertoire was sequenced with immunoSEQ multiplex PCR; TCRdb's copy has only in-frame clones and lacks some. Of about 150,000 clones detected, approximately 80% appear once; the ten largest clones hold about 29%. Sequenced input: peripheral blood. The receptors were sampled from a woman aged 60 to 75 with acute or convalescent COVID-19. CDR3s include the opening cysteine and the closing phenylalanine or tryptophan. The D gene is left open where the match is weak. Clone size, where shown, is once, few, many, or a class for clones that have expanded.

clone_size,d_call,j_call,v_call,cdr3_nt,cdr3_aa
once,TRBD2,TRBJ2-3,TRBV29-1,TGCAGCGCTGTACCGGGACTAGCCACAGATACGCAGTATTTT,CSAVPGLATDTQYF
NA,NA,TRBJ2-2,TRBV6-7,TGTGCCAGCAGTGAACTAGAGAACACCGGGGAGCTGTTTTTT,CASSELENTGELFF
NA,NA,TRBJ1-4,TRBV3-1/TRBV3-2,TGTGCCAGCAGCCGTACGGGGGGGTATGAAAAACTGTTTTTT,CASSRTGGYEKLFF
NA,NA,TRBJ2-5,TRBV30,TGTGCCTGGAGTAGGTCAGGGGGGAAAGAGACCCAGTACTTC,CAWSRSGGKETQYF
NA,NA,TRBJ2-5,TRBV5-5,TGTGCCAGCAGCTTGAGGGCAACAGGACAAGAGACCCAGTACTTC,CASSLRATGQETQYF
NA,NA,TRBJ1-1,TRBV4-1,TGCGCCAGCAGCCAAGCGAGGGCGGATATCACTGAAGCTTTCTTT,CASSQARADITEAFF
NA,TRBD1,TRBJ1-2,TRBV20-1,TGCAGTGCGGGACAGGGCTATGGCTACACCTTC,CSAGQGYGYTF
NA,NA,TRBJ2-7,TRBV6-6,TGTGCCAGCAGTTATTCGGGTCTCGGGGCCTACGAGCAGTACTTC,CASSYSGLGAYEQYF
NA,NA,TRBJ1-2,TRBV6-6,TGTGCCAGCAGAGGGGCCGGCGAGGACTATGGCTACACCTTC,CASRGAGEDYGYTF
NA,TRBD1,TRBJ1-5,TRBV19,TGTGCCAGTAGTATCCAGGGACAGGGGATCAATCAGCCCCAGCATTTT,CASSIQGQGINQPQHF
few,NA,TRBJ2-1,TRBV29-1,TGCAGCACCGCGGGGGCCTTGAAGGGTGAGCAGTTCTTC,CSTAGALKGEQFF
NA,TRBD1,TRBJ1-4,TRBV25-1,TGTGCCAGCAGTGAATACGTTGGGACAGCGGCTAATGAAAAACTGTTTTTT,CASSEYVGTAANEKLFF
NA,TRBD1,TRBJ1-6,TRBV28,TGTGCCAGCAGTCATTCGACAGGGGTCGGGTCACCCCTCCACTTT,CASSHSTGVGSPLHF
NA,NA,TRBJ1-1,TRBV25-1,TGTGCCAGCAGCCGGGCGGGGGCCGGCGAAGCTTTCTTT,CASSRAGAGEAFF
NA,NA,TRBJ1-2,TRBV6-5,TGTGCCAGCAGTCTTCCGGGTCCTACCTATGGCTACACCTTC,CASSLPGPTYGYTF
NA,NA,TRBJ1-5,TRBV24-1,TGTGCCACCAGTGATTCAAGGCAGGGCAATAGCAATCAGCCCCAGCATTTT,CATSDSRQGNSNQPQHF
NA,NA,TRBJ1-2,TRBV5-6,TGTGCCAGCAGCCCATTATTAGGAGGGAAGGCCTCCTATGGCTACACCTTC,CASSPLLGGKASYGYTF
NA,NA,TRBJ2-3,TRBV5-5,TGTGCCAGCAGCTTGGATGTAATAGCCTCCACAGATACGCAGTATTTT,CASSLDVIASTDTQYF
NA,NA,TRBJ1-5,TRBV19,TGTGCCAGTAGTATACAAAGCAATCAGCCCCAGCATTTT,CASSIQSNQPQHF
NA,NA,TRBJ1-1,TRBV30,TGTGCCTGGGACCAGGGGAGGAACACTGAAGCTTTCTTT,CAWDQGRNTEAFF
NA,TRBD1,TRBJ2-7,TRBV5-5,TGTGCCAACCAGACAGGGAGCTCCTACGAGCAGTACTTC,CANQTGSSYEQYF
NA,TRBD1,TRBJ1-2,TRBV5-1,TGCGCCAGCAGCTCAGACAGGGTCTATGGCTACACCTTC,CASSSDRVYGYTF
NA,TRBD1,TRBJ2-3,TRBV5-6,TGTGCCAGCAGCCGCGCCCCCAGGGGGCCAGATACGCAGTATTTT,CASSRAPRGPDTQYF
NA,TRBD1,TRBJ2-1,TRBV19,TGTGCCAGTAGCATATCCGGGACAGGGTTCTACAATGAGCAGTTCTTC,CASSISGTGFYNEQFF
once,NA,TRBJ1-6,TRBV18,TGTGCCAGCTCACCAAGAGCGACTCTCAATTCACCCCTCCACTTT,CASSPRATLNSPLHF
once,TRBD1,TRBJ1-1,TRBV29-1,TGCAGCGTTTCTCGCAGGGGGTTGAACACTGAAGCTTTCTTT,CSVSRRGLNTEAFF
NA,TRBD1,TRBJ1-1,TRBV30,TGTGCCTGGCTGGAAGGGGGCAGGTACACTGAAGCTTTCTTT,CAWLEGGRYTEAFF
NA,NA,TRBJ1-5,TRBV6-6,TGTGCCAGCAGTGTACAGGTTAGCAATCAGCCCCAGCATTTT,CASSVQVSNQPQHF
NA,TRBD2,TRBJ2-3,TRBV11-2,TGTGCCAGCAGCTTAAGCGGGGGGGCCCCAGATACGCAGTATTTT,CASSLSGGAPDTQYF
NA,NA,TRBJ1-5,TRBV19,TGTGCCAGTAGTCCCCGACAGGCGGCTGATATATATGGCAATCAGCCCCAGCATTTT,CASSPRQAADIYGNQPQHF
NA,NA,TRBJ1-3,TRBV9,TGTGCCAGCAGCGTCTTTAGTCAGGTCTCTGGAAACACCATATATTTT,CASSVFSQVSGNTIYF
once,TRBD2,TRBJ2-1,TRBV7-3,TGTGCCAGCAGCCTCAGACTAGCCGGGGAGCAGTTCTTC,CASSLRLAGEQFF
NA,TRBD2,TRBJ2-3,TRBV19,TGTGCCAGTAGTATAGTGGCTAGCGGTCCCACAGATACGCAGTATTTT,CASSIVASGPTDTQYF
NA,NA,TRBJ2-1,TRBV5-6,TGTGCCAGCAGCTCATTTAGGGGGTCGGGAACCTACAATGAGCAGTTCTTC,CASSSFRGSGTYNEQFF
few,NA,TRBJ1-1,TRBV5-1,TGCGCCAGCAGGGTCCAGGGGCCCTTAACCATGAACACTGAAGCTTTCTTT,CASRVQGPLTMNTEAFF
NA,NA,TRBJ1-1,TRBV7-3,TGTGCCAGCAGCTTATCCCCGGCAGGGTCAAGGACGGAAGCTTTCTTT,CASSLSPAGSRTEAFF
once,NA,TRBJ2-5,TRBV12-1,TGTGCCAGCAGGGCCGGGACTAGTCAGGAGACCCAGTACTTC,CASRAGTSQETQYF
NA,TRBD1,TRBJ1-2,TRBV7-9,TGTGCCAGCAGCAATCGACAGGGGCAAGCTAACTATGGCTACACCTTC,CASSNRQGQANYGYTF
few,NA,TRBJ2-6,TRBV5-1,TGCGCCAGCAGCTTGAAGGGAGGCTCTGGGGCCAACGTCCTGACTTTC,CASSLKGGSGANVLTF
NA,NA,TRBJ1-5,TRBV6-5,TGTGCCAGCCATATCAGGGAATCTAGTCAGCCCCAGCATTTT,CASHIRESSQPQHF
NA,NA,TRBJ1-4,TRBV19,TGTGCCAGTAGTAGCAGCGTTAATGAAAAACTGTTTTTT,CASSSSVNEKLFF
NA,NA,TRBJ1-3,TRBV19,TGTGCCAGTAGTAAATTATCTTCGGGACAAGCTGGAAACACCATATATTTT,CASSKLSSGQAGNTIYF
NA,NA,TRBJ1-2,TRBV3-1/TRBV3-2,TGTGCCAGCAGCCGGCGGGGGGACTATGGCTACACCTTC,CASSRRGDYGYTF
NA,NA,TRBJ1-6,TRBV4-1,TGCGCCAGCAGCCAAGCGACAGGAACGAATTCACCCCTCCACTTT,CASSQATGTNSPLHF
NA,NA,TRBJ2-3,TRBV18,TGTGCCAGCTCCCGGTTGAGGGAAGATACGCAGTATTTT,CASSRLREDTQYF
NA,NA,TRBJ1-2,TRBV6-1,TGTGCCAGCAGTGAAACAGGCAGGCGTAACTATGGCTACACCTTC,CASSETGRRNYGYTF
NA,NA,TRBJ1-6,TRBV3-1/TRBV3-2,TGTGCCAGCAGCCAGTCCTACAATTCACCCCTCCACTTT,CASSQSYNSPLHF
NA,TRBD1,TRBJ2-2,TRBV6-5,TGTGCCAGCAGTTTTTCCGGGACAGGCACCGGGGAGCTGTTTTTT,CASSFSGTGTGELFF
NA,NA,TRBJ1-5,TRBV19,TGTGCCAGTAGTATCGGAGGATTCTATAGCAATCAGCCCCAGCATTTT,CASSIGGFYSNQPQHF
NA,NA,TRBJ1-3,TRBV4-1,TGCGCCAGCAGCTCGACAGGCATAAACACCATATATTTT,CASSSTGINTIYF
NA,TRBD2,TRBJ2-3,TRBV6-5,TGTGCCAGCAGGAAACTAGCGGGGATTCCGGATACGCAGTATTTT,CASRKLAGIPDTQYF
NA,TRBD1,TRBJ1-2,TRBV28,TGTGCCAGCAGTTTATACCCTTTAAGTCCGACAGGGCCAGTCGATGGCTACACCTTC,CASSLYPLSPTGPVDGYTF
NA,NA,TRBJ2-3,TRBV5-1,TGCGCCAGCAGCATTACAAATAGGGGGGGACTGGTAGATACGCAGTATTTT,CASSITNRGGLVDTQYF
NA,NA,TRBJ2-3,TRBV2,TGTGCCATGTGGTCTACAGGTAGAGTGGGCACAGATACGCAGTATTTT,CAMWSTGRVGTDTQYF
NA,TRBD1,TRBJ1-1,TRBV7-3,TGTGCCAGCAGTAGGGACAGAGATATTAACACTGAAGCTTTCTTT,CASSRDRDINTEAFF
NA,NA,TRBJ2-3,TRBV11-2,TGTGCCAGCAGCTTCGGGACTAGCACAGATACGCAGTATTTT,CASSFGTSTDTQYF
NA,TRBD1,TRBJ1-6,TRBV2,TGTGCCAGCAGCCGAGAGGGACAGGTAAACTCACCCCTCCACTTT,CASSREGQVNSPLHF